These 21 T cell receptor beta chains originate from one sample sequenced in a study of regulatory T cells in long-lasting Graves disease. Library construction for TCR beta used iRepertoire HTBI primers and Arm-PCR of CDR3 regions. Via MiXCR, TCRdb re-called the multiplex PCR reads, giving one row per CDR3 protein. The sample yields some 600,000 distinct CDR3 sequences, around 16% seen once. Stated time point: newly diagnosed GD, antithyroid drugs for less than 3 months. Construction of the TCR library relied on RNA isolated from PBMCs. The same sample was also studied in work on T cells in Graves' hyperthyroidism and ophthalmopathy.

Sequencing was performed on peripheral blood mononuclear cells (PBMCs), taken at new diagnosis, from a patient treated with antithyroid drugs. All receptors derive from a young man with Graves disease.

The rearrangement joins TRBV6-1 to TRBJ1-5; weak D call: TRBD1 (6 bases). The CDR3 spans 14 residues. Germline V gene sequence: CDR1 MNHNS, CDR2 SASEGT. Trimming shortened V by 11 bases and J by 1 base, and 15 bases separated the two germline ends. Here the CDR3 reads CARPRGLSNQPQHF. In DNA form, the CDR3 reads TGTGCCCGCCCCCGGGGGCTAAGCAATCAGCCCCAGCATTTT.

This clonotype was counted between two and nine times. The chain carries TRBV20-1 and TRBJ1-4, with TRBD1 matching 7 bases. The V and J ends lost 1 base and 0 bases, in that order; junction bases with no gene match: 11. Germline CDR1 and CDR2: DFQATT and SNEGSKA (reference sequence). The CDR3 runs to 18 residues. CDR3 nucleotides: TGCAGTGCTAGAGCCTTCACCGGACAGGCTGCAACTAATGAAAAACTGTTTTTT. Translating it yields CSARAFTGQAATNEKLFF.

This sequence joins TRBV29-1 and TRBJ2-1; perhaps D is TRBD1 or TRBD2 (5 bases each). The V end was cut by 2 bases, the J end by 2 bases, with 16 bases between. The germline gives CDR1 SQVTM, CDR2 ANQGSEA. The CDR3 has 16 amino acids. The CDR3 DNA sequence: TGCAGCGTTGAAACGCATGGGGGTACCCCCTACAATGAGCAGTTCTTC. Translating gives CSVETHGGTPYNEQFF.

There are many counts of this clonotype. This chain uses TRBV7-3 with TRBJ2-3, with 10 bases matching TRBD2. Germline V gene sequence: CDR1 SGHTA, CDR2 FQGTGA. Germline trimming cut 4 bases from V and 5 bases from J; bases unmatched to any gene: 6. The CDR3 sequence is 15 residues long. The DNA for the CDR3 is TGTGCCAGCAGCTCGGGGACTAGCGAGAGAGATACGCAGTATTTT. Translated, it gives CASSSGTSERDTQYF.

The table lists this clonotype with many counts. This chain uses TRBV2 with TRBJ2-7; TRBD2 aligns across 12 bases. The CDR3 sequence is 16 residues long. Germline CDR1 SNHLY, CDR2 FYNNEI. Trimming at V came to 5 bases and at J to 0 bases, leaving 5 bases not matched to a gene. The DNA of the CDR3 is TGTGCCAGCAGTCCTAGCGGGAGGGGGAGCTCCTACGAGCAGTACTTC. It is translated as CASSPSGRGSSYEQYF.

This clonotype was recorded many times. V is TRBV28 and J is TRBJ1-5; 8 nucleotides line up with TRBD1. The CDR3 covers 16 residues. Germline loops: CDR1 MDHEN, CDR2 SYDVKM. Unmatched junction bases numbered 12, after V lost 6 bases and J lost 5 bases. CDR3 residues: CASSSQRTGIDQPQHF. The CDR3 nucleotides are TGTGCCAGCAGCTCCCAGAGGACAGGGATAGATCAGCCCCAGCATTTT. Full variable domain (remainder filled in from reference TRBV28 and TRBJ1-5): DVKVTQSSRYLVKRTGEKVFLECVQDMDHENMFWYRQDPGLGLRLIYFSYDVKMKEKGDIPEGYSVSREKKERFSLILESASTNQTSMYLCASSSQRTGIDQPQHFGDGTRLSIL.

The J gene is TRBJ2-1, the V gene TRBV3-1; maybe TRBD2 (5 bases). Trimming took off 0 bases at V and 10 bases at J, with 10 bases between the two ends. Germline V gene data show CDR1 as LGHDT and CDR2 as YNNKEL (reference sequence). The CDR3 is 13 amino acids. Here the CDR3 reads CASSQDLEREQFF. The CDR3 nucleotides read TGTGCCAGCAGCCAAGATCTTGAGCGGGAGCAGTTCTTC.

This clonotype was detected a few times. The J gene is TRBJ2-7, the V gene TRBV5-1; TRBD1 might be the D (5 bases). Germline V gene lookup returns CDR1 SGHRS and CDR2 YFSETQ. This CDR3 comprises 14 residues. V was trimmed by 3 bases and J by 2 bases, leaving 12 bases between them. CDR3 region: CASSSSGLTYEQYF. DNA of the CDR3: TGCGCCAGCAGCTCCTCAGGGTTGACCTACGAGCAGTACTTC.

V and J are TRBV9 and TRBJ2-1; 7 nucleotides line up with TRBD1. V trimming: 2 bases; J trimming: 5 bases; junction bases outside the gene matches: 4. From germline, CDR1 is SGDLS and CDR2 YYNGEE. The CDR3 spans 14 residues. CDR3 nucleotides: TGTGCCAGCAGCGTCCGGGACAGTGACAATGAGCAGTTCTTC. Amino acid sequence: CASSVRDSDNEQFF.

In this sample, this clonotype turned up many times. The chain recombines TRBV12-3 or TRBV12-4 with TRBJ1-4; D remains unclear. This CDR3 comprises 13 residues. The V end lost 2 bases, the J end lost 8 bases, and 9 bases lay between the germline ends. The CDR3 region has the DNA TGTGCCAGCAGTTTACAGCGGAGGGAAAAACTGTTTTTT. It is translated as CASSLQRREKLFF.

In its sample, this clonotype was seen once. CDR3 nucleotides: TGTGCCAGCAGCCAAGTTGGGACTAGCGGGAGGGCCGGGGAGCAGTTCTTC. Translated, it gives CASSQVGTSGRAGEQFF. This chain links TRBV4-2 with TRBJ2-1, with TRBD2 matching over 16 bases. The ends lost 1 base at V and 10 bases at J; junction bases unmatched: 7. CDR3 length: 17 amino acids. Per the germline V gene, CDR1 is LGHNA and CDR2 is YNFKEQ.

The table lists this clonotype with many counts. DNA for the CDR3: TGTGCCAGCAGCGTAGAGGGCAGCGGGAGTGTACAAGAGACCCAGTACTTC. It translates to CASSVEGSGSVQETQYF. This rearrangement joins TRBV9 to TRBJ2-5; 8 bases are a match to TRBD2. CDR1 is SGDLS and CDR2 is YYNGEE in the germline V gene. The V gene end was trimmed by 0 bases and the J gene end by 2 bases; junction bases not matched to a gene: 9. The CDR3 length is 17 residues.

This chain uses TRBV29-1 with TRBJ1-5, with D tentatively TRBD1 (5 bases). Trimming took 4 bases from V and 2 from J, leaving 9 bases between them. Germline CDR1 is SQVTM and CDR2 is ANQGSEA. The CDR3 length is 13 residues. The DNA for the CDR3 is TGCAGCGTTGTTGTAGGGGGCAATCAGCCCCAGCATTTT. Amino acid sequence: CSVVVGGNQPQHF.

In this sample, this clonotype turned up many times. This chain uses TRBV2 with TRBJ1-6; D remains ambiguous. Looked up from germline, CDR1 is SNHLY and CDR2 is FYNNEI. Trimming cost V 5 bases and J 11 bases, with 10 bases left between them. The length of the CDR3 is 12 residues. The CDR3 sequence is CASSTHSAPLHF. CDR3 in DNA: TGTGCCAGCAGTACCCACTCGGCACCCCTCCACTTT.

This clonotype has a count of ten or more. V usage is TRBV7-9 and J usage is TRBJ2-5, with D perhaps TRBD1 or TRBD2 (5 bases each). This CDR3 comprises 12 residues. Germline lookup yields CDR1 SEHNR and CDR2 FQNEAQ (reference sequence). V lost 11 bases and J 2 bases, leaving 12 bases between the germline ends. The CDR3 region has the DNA TGTGCCGGAGAGGGGTGGCAAGAGACCCAGTACTTC. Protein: CAGEGWQETQYF.

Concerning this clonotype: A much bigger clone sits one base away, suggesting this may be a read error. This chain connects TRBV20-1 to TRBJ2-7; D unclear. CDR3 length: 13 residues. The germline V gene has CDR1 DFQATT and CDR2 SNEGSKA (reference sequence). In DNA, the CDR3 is TGCAGTGCTAGATGGGTCAGCAACTACGAGCAGCACTTC. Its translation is CSARWVSNYEQHF.

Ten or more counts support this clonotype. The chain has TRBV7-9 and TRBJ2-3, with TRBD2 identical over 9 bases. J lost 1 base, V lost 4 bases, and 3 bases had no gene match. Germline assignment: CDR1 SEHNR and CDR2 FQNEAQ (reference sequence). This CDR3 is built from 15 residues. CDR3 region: CASSWGLAGTDTQYF. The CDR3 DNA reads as TGTGCCAGCAGCTGGGGACTAGCAGGCACAGATACGCAGTATTTT.

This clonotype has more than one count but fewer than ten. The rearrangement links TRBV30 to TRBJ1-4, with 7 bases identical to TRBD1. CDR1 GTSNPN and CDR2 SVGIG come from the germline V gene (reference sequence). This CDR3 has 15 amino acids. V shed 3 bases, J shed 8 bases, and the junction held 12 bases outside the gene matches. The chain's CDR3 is CAWSSGQAKGEKLFF. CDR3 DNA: TGTGCCTGGAGCTCTGGACAGGCCAAGGGGGAAAAACTGTTTTTT. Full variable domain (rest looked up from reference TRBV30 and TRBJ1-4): SQTIHQWPATLVQPVGSPLSLECTVEGTSNPNLYWYRQAAGRGLQLLFYSVGIGQISSEVPQNLSASRPQDRQFILSSKKLLLSDSGFYLCAWSSGQAKGEKLFFGSGTQLSVL.

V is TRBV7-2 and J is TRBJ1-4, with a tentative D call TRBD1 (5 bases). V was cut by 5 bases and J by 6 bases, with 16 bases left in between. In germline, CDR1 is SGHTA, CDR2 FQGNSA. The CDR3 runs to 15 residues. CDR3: CASSHRLSGHEKLFF. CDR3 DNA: TGTGCCAGCAGCCACAGGTTATCGGGCCATGAAAAACTGTTTTTT.

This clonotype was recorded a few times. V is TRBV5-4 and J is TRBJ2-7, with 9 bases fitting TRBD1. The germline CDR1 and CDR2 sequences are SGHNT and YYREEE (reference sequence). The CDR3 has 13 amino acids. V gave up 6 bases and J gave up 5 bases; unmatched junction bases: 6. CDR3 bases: TGTGCCAGCATGGGGGGGACAGGGAACGAGCAGTACTTC. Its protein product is CASMGGTGNEQYF. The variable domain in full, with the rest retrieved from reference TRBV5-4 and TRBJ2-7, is ETGVTQSPTHLIKTRGQQVTLRCSSQSGHNTVSWYQQALGQGPQFIFQYYREEENGRGNFPPRFSGLQFPNYSSELNVNALELDDSALYLCASMGGTGNEQYFGPGTRLTVT.

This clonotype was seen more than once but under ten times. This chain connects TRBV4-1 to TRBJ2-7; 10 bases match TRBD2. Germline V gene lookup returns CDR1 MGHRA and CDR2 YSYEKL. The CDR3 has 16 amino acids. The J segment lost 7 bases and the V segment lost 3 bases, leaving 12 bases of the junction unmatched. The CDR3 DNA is TGCGCCAGCAGCCAGCCAACTAGCGGGACCGCTGGTGAGCAGTACTTC. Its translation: CASSQPTSGTAGEQYF.